The present T cell receptor (beta chain) was sequenced within a study of cytomegalovirus exposure and HLA in healthy donors. Findings and limits, study-wide: More clonal expansion characterized HLA-associated TCR beta chains than equally common others in a later analysis. In a later analysis, at a false discovery rate of 0.05, under 20,000 TCR beta sequences were associated with HLA alleles. Later analysis identified a missense DCLRE1C variant that was linked to TCR beta V- and J-gene trimming. A later look showed TCR association rates differing by HLA locus, highest for DRB1 and lowest for HLA-C.

The PCR ran on 60 Vbeta and 13 Jbeta primers. The table came from immunoSEQ multiplex PCR; TCRdb's copy has only in-frame clones and leaves some out. The sample shows about 150,000 clones, 80% of them seen only once. Concerning this clone: Antigen specificity is unknown.

The clonotype originates from a man under 40 in good health and CMV-seropositive. Material: PBMCs.

The CDR3 protein is CASSLSWGTGGYEQYF. The CDR3, as DNA: TGTGCCAGCAGTTTATCCTGGGGGACAGGGGGCTACGAGCAGTACTTC. The chain employs TRBV28 and TRBJ2-7, with 11 bases aligning to TRBD1. Trimming cost V 1 base and J 3 bases; bases outside gene matches: 5. Per germline, CDR1 MDHEN and CDR2 SYDVKM. CDR3 length: 16 amino acids.